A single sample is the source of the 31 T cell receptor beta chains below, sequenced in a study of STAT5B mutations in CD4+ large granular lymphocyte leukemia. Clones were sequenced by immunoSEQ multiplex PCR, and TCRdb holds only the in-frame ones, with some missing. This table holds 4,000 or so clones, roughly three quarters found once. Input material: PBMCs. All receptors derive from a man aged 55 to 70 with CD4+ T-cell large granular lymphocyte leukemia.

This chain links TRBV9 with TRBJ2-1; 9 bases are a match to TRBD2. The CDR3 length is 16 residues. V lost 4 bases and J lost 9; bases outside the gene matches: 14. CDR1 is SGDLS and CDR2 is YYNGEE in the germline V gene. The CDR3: CASSLHFAGGPAEQFF. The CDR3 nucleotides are TGTGCCAGCAGCCTTCACTTTGCGGGGGGGCCGGCTGAGCAGTTCTTC. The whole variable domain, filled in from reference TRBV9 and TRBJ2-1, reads DSGVTQTPKHLITATGQRVTLRCSPRSGDLSVYWYQQSLDQGLQFLIQYYNGEERAKGNILERFSAQQFPDLHSELNLSSLELGDSALYFCASSLHFAGGPAEQFFGPGTRLTVL.

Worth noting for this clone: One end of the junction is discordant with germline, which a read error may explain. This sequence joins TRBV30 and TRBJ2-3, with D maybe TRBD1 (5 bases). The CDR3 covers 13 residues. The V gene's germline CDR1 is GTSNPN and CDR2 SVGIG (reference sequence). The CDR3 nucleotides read TGTGCCTGGAGTTTCAGGGATGGAGATCCGCAGTATTTT. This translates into CAWSFRDGDPQYF.

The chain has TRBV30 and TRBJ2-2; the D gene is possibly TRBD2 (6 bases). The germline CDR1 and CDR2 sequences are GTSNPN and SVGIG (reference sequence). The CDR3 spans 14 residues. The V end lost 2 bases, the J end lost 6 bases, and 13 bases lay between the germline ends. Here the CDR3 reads CAWSRISGPGELFF. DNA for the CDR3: TGTGCCTGGAGTAGAATTAGCGGTCCCGGGGAGCTGTTTTTT.

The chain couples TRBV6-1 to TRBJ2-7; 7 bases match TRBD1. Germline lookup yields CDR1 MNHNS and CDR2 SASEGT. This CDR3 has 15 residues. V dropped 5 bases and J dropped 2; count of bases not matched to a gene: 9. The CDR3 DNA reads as TGTGCCAGCAGTCTGACAGGGAAACAGACCTACGAGCAGTACTTC. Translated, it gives CASSLTGKQTYEQYF.

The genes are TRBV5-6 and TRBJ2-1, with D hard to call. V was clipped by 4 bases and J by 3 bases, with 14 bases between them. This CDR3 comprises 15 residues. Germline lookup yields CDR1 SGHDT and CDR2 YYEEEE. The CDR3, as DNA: TGTGCCAGCAGCCGACAAGGGAACAGCTACAATGAGCAGTTCTTC. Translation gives CASSRQGNSYNEQFF.

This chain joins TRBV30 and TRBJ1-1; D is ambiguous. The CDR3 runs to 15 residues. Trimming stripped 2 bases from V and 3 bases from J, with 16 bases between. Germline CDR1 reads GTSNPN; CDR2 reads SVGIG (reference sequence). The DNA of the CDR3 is TGTGCCTGGAGTCCACCGTGGCCAAAAGACACTGAAGCTTTCTTT. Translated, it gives CAWSPPWPKDTEAFF.

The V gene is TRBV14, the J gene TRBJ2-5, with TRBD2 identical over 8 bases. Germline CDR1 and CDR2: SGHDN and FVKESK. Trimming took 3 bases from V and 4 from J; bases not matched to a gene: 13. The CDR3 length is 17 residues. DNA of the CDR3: TGTGCCAGCAGCCACGCTCGGGGGCGCCTAGCGGGAGAGACCCAGTACTTC. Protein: CASSHARGRLAGETQYF.

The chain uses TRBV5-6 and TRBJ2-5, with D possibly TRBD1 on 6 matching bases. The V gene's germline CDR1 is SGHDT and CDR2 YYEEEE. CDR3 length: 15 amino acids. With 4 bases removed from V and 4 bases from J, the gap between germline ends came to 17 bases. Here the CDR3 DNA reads TGTGCCAGCAGCCTAAAGAGGGGGATGGGAGAGACCCAGTACTTC. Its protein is CASSLKRGMGETQYF.

The CDR3 nucleotides are TGTGCCAGCAGCGTTAAGGGGGGGATCCACGAGCAGTACTTC. This sequence encodes CASSVKGGIHEQYF. The V gene is TRBV9, the J gene TRBJ2-7; perhaps TRBD2 as D (7 bases). V dropped 2 bases and J dropped 5 bases, with 14 bases sitting between them. Germline CDR1 SGDLS, CDR2 YYNGEE. This CDR3 contains 14 residues.

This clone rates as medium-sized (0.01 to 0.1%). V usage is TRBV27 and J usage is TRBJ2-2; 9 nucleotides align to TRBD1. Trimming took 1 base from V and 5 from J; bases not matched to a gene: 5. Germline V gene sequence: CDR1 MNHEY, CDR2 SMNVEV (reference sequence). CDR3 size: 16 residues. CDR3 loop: CASSLLRGQGTGELFF. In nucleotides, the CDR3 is TGTGCCAGCAGTTTATTGAGAGGACAGGGGACCGGGGAGCTGTTTTTT.

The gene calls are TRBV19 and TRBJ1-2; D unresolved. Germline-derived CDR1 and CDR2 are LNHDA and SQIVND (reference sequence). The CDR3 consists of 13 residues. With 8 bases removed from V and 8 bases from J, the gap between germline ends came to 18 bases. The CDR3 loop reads CASSPLVYLGYTF. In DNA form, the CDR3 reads TGTGCCAGTTCCCCCCTCGTATATTTGGGCTACACCTTC.

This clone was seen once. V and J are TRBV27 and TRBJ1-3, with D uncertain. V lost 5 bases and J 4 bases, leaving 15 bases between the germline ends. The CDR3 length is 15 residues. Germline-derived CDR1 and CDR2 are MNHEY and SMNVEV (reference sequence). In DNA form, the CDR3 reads TGTGCCAGCAGTCCCGGAGCCCTTGCAGGAAACACCATATATTTT. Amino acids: CASSPGALAGNTIYF.

The CDR3 is CASSLRNRGNYGYTF. The CDR3 DNA sequence: TGTGCCAGCAGCTTACGAAACAGGGGTAACTATGGCTACACCTTC. The chain is built from TRBV11-2 and TRBJ1-2, with 7 bases lining up with TRBD1. V dropped 2 bases and J dropped 1; count of bases not matched to a gene: 4. This CDR3 is 15 amino acids long. CDR1 SGHAT and CDR2 FQNNGV come from the germline V gene.

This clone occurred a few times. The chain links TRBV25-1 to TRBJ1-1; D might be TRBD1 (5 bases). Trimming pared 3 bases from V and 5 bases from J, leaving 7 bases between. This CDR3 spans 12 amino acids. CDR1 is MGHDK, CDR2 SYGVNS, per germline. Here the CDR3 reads CASSEGRTEAFF. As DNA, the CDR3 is TGTGCCAGCAGTGAGGGACGGACTGAAGCTTTCTTT. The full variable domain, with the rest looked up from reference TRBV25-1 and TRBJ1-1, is EADIYQTPRYLVIGTGKKITLECSQTMGHDKMYWYQQDPGMELHLIHYSYGVNSTEKGDLSSESTVSRIRTEHFPLTLESARPSHTSQYLCASSEGRTEAFFGQGTRLTVV.

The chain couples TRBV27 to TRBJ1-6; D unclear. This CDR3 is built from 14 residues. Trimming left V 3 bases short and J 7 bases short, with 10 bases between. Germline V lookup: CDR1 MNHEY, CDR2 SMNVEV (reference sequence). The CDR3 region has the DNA TGTGCCAGCAGTTTCGAAGTATCCAATTCACCCCTCCACTTT. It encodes CASSFEVSNSPLHF.

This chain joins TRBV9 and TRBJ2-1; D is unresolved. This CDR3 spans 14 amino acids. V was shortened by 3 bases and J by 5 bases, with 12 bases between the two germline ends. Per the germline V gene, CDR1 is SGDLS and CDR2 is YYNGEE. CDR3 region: CASSDTFTNNEQFF. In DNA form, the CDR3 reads TGTGCCAGCAGCGATACCTTTACAAACAATGAGCAGTTCTTC.

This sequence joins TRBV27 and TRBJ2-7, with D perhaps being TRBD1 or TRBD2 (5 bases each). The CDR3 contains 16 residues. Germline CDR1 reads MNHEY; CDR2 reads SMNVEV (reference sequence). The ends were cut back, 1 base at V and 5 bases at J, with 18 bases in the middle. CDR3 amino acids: CASSLLGPTTPDEQYF. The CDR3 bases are TGTGCCAGCAGTTTATTGGGACCGACGACCCCGGACGAGCAGTACTTC.

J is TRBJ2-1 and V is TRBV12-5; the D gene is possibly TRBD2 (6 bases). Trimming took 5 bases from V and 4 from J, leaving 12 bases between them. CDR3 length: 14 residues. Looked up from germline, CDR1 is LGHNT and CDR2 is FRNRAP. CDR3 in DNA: TGTGCTAGTGGTATCGTAGGGACTTACAATGAGCAGTTCTTC. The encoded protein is CASGIVGTYNEQFF.

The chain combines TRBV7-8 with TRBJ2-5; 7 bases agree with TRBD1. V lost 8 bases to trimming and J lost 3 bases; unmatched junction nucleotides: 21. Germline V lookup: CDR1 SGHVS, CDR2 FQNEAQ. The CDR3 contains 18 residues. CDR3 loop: CASDPAPLNRDREETQYF. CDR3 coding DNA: TGTGCCAGCGACCCCGCACCCCTAAACCGGGACAGAGAAGAGACCCAGTACTTC.

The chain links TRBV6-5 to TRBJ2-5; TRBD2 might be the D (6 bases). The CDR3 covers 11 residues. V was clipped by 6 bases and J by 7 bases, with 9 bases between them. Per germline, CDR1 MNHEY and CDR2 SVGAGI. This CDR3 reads CASRRGTTQYF. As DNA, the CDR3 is TGTGCCAGCAGACGCGGGACGACCCAGTACTTC.

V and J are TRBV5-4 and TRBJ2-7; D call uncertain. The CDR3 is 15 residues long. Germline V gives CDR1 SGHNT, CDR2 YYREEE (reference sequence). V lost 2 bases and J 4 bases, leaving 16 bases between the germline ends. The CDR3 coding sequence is TGTGCCAGCAGCTTTAAACCGGACGCTCGGTACGAGCAGTACTTC. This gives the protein CASSFKPDARYEQYF.

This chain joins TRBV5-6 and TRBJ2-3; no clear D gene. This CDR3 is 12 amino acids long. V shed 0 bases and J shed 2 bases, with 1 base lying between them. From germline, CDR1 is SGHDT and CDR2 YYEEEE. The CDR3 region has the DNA TGTGCCAGCAGCTTGGTCACAGATACGCAGTATTTT. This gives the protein CASSLVTDTQYF.

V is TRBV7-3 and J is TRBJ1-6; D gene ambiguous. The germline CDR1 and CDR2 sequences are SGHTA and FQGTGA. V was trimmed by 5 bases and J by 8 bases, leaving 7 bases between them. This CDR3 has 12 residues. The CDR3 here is CASSNLDSPLHF. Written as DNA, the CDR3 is TGTGCCAGCAGCAATCTGGATTCACCCCTCCACTTT.

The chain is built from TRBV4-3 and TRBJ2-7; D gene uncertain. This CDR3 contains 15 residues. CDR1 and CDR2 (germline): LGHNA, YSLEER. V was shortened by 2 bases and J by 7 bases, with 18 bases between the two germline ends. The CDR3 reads CASSQSAFSPGEQYF. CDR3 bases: TGCGCCAGCAGCCAAAGTGCCTTTAGCCCAGGTGAGCAGTACTTC.

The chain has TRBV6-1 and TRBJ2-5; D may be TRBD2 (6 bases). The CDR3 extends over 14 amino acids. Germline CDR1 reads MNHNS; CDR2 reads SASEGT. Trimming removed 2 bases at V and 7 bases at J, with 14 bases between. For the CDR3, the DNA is TGTGCCAGCAGTGAACAAGGGGACTTCGGGACCCAGTACTTC. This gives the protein CASSEQGDFGTQYF.

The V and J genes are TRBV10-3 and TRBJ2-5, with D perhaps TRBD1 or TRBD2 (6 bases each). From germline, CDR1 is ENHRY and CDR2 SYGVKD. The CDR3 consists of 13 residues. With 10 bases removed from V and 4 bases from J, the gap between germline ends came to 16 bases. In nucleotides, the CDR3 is TGTGCCACCTATTCAGGGGAGGCAGAGACCCAGTACTTC. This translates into CATYSGEAETQYF.

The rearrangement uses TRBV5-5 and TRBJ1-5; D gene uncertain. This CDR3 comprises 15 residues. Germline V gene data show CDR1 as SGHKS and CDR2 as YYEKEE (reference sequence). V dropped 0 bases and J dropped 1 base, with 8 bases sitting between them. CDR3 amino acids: CASSLAGLSNQPQHF. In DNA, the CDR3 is TGTGCCAGCAGCTTGGCGGGGTTGAGCAATCAGCCCCAGCATTTT. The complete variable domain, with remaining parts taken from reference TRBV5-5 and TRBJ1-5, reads DAGVTQSPTHLIKTRGQQVTLRCSPISGHKSVSWYQQVLGQGPQFIFQYYEKEERGRGNFPDRFSARQFPNYSSELNVNALLLGDSALYLCASSLAGLSNQPQHFGDGTRLSIL.

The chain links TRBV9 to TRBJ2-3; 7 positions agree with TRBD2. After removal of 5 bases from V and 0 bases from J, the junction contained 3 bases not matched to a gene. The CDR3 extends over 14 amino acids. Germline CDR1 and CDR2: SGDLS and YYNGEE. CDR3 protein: CASSRLASTDTQYF. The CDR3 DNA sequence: TGTGCCAGCAGTAGACTAGCTAGCACAGATACGCAGTATTTT.

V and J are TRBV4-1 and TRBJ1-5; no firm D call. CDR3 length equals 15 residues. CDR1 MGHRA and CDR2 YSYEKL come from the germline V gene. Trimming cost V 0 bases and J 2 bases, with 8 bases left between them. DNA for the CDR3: TGCGCCAGCAGCCAAGATGGTTTGGGCAATCAGCCCCAGCATTTT. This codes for CASSQDGLGNQPQHF.

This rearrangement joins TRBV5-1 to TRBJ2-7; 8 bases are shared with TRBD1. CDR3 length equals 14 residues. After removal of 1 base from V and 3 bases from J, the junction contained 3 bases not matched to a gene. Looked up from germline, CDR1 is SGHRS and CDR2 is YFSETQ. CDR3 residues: CASSLTDRDYEQYF. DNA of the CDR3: TGCGCCAGCAGCTTGACGGACAGGGACTACGAGCAGTACTTC.

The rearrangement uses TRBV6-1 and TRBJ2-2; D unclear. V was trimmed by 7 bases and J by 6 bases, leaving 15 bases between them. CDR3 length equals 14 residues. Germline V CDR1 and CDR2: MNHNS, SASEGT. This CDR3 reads CASTYSAPAGELFF. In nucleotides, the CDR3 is TGTGCCAGCACCTATTCCGCTCCGGCCGGGGAGCTGTTTTTT.